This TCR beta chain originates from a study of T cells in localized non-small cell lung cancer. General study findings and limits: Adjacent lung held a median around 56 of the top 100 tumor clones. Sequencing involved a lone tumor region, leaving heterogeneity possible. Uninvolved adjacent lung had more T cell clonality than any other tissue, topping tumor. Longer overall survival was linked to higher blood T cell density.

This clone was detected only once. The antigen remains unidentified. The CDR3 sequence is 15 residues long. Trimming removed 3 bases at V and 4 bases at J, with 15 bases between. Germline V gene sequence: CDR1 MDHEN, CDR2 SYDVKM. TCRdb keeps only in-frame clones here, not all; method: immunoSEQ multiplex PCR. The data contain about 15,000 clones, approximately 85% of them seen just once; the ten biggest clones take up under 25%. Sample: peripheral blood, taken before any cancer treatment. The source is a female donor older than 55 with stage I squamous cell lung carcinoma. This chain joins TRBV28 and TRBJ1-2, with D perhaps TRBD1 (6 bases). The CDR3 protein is CASSLPGGVRYGYTF. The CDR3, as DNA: TGTGCCAGCAGTTTGCCCGGGGGCGTCCGCTATGGCTACACCTTC.